The following is a T cell receptor (beta chain) sequence with its context. With V trimmed by 0 bases and J by 7 bases, 5 bases remained unmatched. Germline V gene sequence: CDR1 MNHEY, CDR2 SVGAGI. The CDR3 totals 14 residues. It was with 60 Vbeta and 13 Jbeta primers that the PCR ran. The method was immunoSEQ multiplex PCR; TCRdb's version includes in-frame clones alone and lacks a portion of them. The sample totals almost 40,000 clones. This specimen comes from a study of cytomegalovirus exposure and HLA in healthy donors. The origin of this receptor is a woman aged 25 to 39 in good health and CMV-seropositive. The sequenced sample consisted of PBMCs. The chain couples TRBV6-5 to TRBJ2-7; 8 bases map to TRBD2. The CDR3 DNA follows: TGTGCCAGCAGTTACTCCGGGGGGGAGTGGGAGCAGTACTTC. Protein: CASSYSGGEWEQYF.